Below are 3 T cell receptor beta chains sequenced from a single sample in a study of blood T cell repertoires in COVID-19. Libraries were prepared by immunoSEQ multiplex PCR; TCRdb keeps only in-frame clonotypes and omits some of them. The table shows around 350,000 clones, with around 84% occurring only once. The sample consisted of peripheral blood. These TCRs come from a human donor in a cohort sampled during active COVID-19.

This clone was counted only a few times. The chain uses TRBV28 and TRBJ2-5; TRBD2 might be the D (6 bases). This CDR3 region has 14 residues. Trimming removed 5 bases at V and 0 bases at J, with 10 bases between. CDR1 MDHEN and CDR2 SYDVKM come from the germline V gene. This CDR3 is CASSIREYQETQYF. The CDR3 DNA follows: TGTGCCAGCAGTATCCGGGAGTACCAAGAGACCCAGTACTTC.

This chain links TRBV5-1 with TRBJ2-1; D may be TRBD1 (5 bases). The CDR3 is 14 amino acids. Germline CDR1 SGHRS, CDR2 YFSETQ. V lost 0 bases and J 8 bases, leaving 12 bases between the germline ends. The CDR3 coding sequence is TGCGCCAGCAGCTTGGCTTTAGGGGCACATGAGCAGTTCTTC. Its translation: CASSLALGAHEQFF.

This chain uses TRBV7-2 with TRBJ2-7, with D perhaps TRBD2 (5 bases). From germline, CDR1 is SGHTA and CDR2 FQGNSA. V dropped 4 bases and J dropped 4 bases, with 11 bases sitting between them. The CDR3 consists of 13 residues. CDR3 protein: CASSSTWEYEQYF. CDR3 nucleotide sequence: TGTGCCAGCAGCTCCACATGGGAGTACGAGCAGTACTTC.